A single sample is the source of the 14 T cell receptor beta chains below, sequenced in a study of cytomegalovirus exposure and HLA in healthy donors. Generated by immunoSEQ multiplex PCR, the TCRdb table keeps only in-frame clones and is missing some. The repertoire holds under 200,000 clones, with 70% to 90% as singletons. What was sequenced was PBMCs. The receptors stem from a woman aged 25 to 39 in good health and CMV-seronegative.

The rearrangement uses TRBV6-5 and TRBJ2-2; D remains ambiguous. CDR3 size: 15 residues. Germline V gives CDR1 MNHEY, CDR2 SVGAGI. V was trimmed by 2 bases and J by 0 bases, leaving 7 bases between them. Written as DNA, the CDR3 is TGTGCCAGCAGTTACAGTCTAGCGAACACCGGGGAGCTGTTTTTT. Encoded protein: CASSYSLANTGELFF.

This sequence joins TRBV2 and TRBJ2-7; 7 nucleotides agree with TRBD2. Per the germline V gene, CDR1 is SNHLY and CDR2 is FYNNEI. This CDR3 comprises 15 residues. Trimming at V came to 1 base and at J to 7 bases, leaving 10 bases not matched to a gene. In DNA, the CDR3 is TGTGCCAGCAGTGAAGATAGCGGGCGACCGGGGGAGCAGTACTTC. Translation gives CASSEDSGRPGEQYF.

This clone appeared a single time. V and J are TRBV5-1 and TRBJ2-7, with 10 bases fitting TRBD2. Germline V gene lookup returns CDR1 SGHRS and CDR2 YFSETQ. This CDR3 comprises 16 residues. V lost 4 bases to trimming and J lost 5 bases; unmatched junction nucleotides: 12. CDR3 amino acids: CASSPGGTSERHEQYF. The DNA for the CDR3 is TGCGCCAGCAGCCCGGGGGGGACTAGCGAGAGACACGAGCAGTACTTC.

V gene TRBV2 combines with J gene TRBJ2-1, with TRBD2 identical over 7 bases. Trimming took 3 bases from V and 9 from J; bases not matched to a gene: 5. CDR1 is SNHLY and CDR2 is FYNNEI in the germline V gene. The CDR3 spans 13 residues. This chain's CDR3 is CASSEWTRFEQFF. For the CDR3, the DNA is TGTGCCAGCAGTGAGTGGACTAGGTTTGAGCAGTTCTTC.

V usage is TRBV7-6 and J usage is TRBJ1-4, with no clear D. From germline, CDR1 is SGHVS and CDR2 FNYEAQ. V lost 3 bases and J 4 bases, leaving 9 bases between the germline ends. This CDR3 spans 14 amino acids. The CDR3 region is CASSFFGNNEKLFF. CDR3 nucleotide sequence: TGTGCCAGCAGCTTTTTCGGAAATAATGAAAAACTGTTTTTT.

The CDR3 DNA follows: TGTGCCAGCAGCCCCTTTACTAGACTCGATGAGCAGTTCTTC. Translating gives CASSPFTRLDEQFF. The chain carries TRBV7-8 and TRBJ2-1, with a weak D call TRBD2 (5 bases). CDR1 SGHVS and CDR2 FQNEAQ come from the germline V gene. V was cut by 5 bases and J by 8 bases, with 16 bases left in between. The length of the CDR3 is 14 residues. Full variable domain (outside the CDR3, taken from reference TRBV7-8 and TRBJ2-1): GAGVSQSPRYKVAKRGQDVALRCDPISGHVSLFWYQQALGQGPEFLTYFQNEAQLDKSGLPSDRFFAERPEGSVSTLKIQRTQQEDSAVYLCASSPFTRLDEQFFGPGTRLTVL.

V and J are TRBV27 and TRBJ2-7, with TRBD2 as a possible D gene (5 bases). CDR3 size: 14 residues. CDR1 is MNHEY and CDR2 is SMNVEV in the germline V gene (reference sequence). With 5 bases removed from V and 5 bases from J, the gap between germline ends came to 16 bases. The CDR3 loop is CASSPSGRRDEQYF. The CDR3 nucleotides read TGTGCCAGCAGTCCTTCGGGGAGACGGGACGAGCAGTACTTC.

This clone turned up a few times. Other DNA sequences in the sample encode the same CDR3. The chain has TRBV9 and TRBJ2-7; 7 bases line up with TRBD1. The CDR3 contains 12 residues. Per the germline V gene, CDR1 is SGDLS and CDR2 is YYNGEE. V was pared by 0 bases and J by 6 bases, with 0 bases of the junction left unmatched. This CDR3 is CASSVDRGEQYF. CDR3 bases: TGTGCCAGCAGCGTAGACAGGGGCGAGCAGTACTTC.

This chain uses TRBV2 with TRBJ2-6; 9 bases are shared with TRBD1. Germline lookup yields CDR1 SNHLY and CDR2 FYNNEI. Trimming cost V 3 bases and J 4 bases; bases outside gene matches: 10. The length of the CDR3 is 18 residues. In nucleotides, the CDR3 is TGTGCCAGCAGTGAGTGGGACAGGGCTTTAGACGGGGCCAACGTCCTGACTTTC. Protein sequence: CASSEWDRALDGANVLTF. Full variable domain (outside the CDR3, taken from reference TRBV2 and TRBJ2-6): EPEVTQTPSHQVTQMGQEVILRCVPISNHLYFYWYRQILGQKVEFLVSFYNNEISEKSEIFDDQFSVERPDGSNFTLKIRSTKLEDSAMYFCASSEWDRALDGANVLTFGAGSRLTVL.

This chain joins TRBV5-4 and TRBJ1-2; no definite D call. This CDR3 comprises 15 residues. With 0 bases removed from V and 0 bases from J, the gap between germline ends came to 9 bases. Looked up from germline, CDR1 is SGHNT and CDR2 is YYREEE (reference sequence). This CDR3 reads CASSLGGRANYGYTF. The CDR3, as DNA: TGTGCCAGCAGCTTGGGCGGCCGAGCTAACTATGGCTACACCTTC.

For the CDR3, the DNA is TGTGCCAGCAGTTCGGTAGAGGGGCCTGAAAAACTGTTTTTT. This codes for CASSSVEGPEKLFF. The chain is built from TRBV27 and TRBJ1-4; tentatively, D is TRBD1 (5 bases). The ends were cut back, 4 bases at V and 7 bases at J, with 13 bases in the middle. The germline CDR1 and CDR2 sequences are MNHEY and SMNVEV (reference sequence). The CDR3 consists of 14 residues.

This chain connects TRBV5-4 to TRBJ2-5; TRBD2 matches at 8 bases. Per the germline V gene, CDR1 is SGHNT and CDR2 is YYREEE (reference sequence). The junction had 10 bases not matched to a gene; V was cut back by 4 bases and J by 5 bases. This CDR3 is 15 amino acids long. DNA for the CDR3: TGTGCCAGCAGCCTACAACGGGCTAGCGGGGAGACCCAGTACTTC. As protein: CASSLQRASGETQYF.

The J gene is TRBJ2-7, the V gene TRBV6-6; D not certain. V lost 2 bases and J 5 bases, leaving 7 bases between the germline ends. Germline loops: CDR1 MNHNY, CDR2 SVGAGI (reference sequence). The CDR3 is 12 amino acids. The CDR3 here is CASSYGQNEQYF. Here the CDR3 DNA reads TGTGCCAGCAGTTACGGGCAGAACGAGCAGTACTTC.

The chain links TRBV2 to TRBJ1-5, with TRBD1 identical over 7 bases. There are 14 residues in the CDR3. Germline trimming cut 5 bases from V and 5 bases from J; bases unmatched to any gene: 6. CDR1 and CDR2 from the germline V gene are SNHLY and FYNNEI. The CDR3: CASSRGQAHQPQHF. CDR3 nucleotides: TGTGCCAGCAGTCGAGGACAGGCCCATCAGCCCCAGCATTTT.